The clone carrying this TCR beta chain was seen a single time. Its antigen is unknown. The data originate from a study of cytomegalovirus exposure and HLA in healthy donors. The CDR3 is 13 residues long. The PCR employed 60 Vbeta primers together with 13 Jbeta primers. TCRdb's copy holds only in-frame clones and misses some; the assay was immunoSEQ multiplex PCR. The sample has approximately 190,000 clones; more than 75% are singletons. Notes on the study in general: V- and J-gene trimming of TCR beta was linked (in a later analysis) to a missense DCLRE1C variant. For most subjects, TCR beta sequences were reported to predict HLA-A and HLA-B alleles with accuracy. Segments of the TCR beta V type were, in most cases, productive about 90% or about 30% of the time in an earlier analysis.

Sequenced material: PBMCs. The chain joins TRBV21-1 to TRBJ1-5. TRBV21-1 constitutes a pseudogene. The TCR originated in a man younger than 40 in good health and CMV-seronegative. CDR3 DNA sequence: TGTGCCAGCCCGCGGGAGGGTAACCAGCCCCAGCATTTT. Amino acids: CASPREGNQPQHF.